What follows describes a single T cell receptor (beta chain). This record belongs to a study of blood T cell repertoires in COVID-19. For the study at large: Samples taken during acute and convalescent COVID-19 were collected in the United States, Italy and Spain.

CDR1 and CDR2 (germline): SGHKS, YYEKEE (reference sequence). V was shortened by 0 bases and J by 0 bases, with 10 bases between the two germline ends. The CDR3 runs 16 residues. Authors' methods: Reference gene primer amplification gave estimated nucleated cell counts. The data were produced by immunoSEQ multiplex PCR, yet TCRdb's version contains in-frame clones alone and is incomplete. The DNA was the basis for D and trimming; V, J and clone size are from that table. This table has 30,000 to 35,000 clones, approximately 89% appearing once. The TCR comes from a man older than 75 with acute or convalescent COVID-19. V usage is TRBV5-5 and J usage is TRBJ1-5; D unresolved. Sequencing used peripheral blood. CDR3 nucleotide sequence: TGTGCCAGCAGCTTGGTAACGAGCTATAGCAATCAGCCCCAGCATTTT. Amino acid sequence: CASSLVTSYSNQPQHF.